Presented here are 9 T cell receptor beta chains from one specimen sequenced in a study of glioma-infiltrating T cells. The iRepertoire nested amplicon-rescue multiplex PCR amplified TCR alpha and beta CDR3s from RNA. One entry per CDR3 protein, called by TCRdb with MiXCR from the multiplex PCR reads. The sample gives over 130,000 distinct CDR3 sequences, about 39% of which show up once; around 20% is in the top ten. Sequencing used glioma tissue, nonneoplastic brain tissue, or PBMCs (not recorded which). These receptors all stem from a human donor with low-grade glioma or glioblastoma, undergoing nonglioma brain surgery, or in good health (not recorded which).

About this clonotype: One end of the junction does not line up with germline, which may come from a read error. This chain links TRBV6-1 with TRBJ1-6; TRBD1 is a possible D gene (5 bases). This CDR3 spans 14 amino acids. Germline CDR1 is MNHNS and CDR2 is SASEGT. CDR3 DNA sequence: TGCGCCAGCAGTGAGAACAGGAATAATTCACCCCTCCACTTT. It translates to CASSENRNNSPLHF.

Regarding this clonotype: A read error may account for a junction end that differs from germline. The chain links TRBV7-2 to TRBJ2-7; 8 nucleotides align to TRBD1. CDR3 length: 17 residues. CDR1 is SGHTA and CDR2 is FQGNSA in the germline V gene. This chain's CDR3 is CAGSLTGTGTSSYEQYF. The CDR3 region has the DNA TGTGCCGGCAGCTTAACCGGGACAGGAACGAGCTCCTACGAGCAGTACTTC.

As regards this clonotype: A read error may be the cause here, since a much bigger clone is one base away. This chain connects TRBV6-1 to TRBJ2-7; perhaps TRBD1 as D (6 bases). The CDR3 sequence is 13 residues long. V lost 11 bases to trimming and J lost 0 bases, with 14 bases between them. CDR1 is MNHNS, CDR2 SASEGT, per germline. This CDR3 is CAARQARSYEQYF. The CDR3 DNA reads TGTGCCGCCAGACAGGCGCGCTCCTACGAGCAGTACTTC.

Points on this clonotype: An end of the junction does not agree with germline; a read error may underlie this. The CDR3 spells CSAGDSTGGDTEAFF. The DNA for the CDR3 is TGCAGTGCTGGAGATAGCACAGGGGGCGACACTGAAGCTTTCTTT. The V call is TRBV20-1, the J call TRBJ1-1, with 9 nucleotides matching TRBD1. In germline, CDR1 is DFQATT, CDR2 SNEGSKA (reference sequence). The CDR3 length is 15 residues.

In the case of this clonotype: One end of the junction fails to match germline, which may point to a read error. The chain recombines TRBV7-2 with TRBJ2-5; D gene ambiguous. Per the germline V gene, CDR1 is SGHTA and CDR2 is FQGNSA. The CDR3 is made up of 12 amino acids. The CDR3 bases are TGTGCCATAGGCCTTAACCAAGAGATCCAGTACTTC. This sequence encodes CAIGLNQEIQYF.

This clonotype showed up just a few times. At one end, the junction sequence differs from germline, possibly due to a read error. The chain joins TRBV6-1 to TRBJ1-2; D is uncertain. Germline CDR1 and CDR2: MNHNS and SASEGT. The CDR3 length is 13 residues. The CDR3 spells CASREGIDYGYTF. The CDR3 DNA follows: TGTGCCAGCAGGGAAGGAATCGACTATGGCTACACCTTC.

CDR3 DNA: TGCAGCGGAGAGACAGGGGAATACGAGCAGTACTTC. It is translated as CSGETGEYEQYF. The V gene is TRBV20-1, the J gene TRBJ2-7, with 8 bases lining up with TRBD1. Germline-derived CDR1 and CDR2 are DFQATT and SNEGSKA (reference sequence). CDR3 length: 12 amino acids.

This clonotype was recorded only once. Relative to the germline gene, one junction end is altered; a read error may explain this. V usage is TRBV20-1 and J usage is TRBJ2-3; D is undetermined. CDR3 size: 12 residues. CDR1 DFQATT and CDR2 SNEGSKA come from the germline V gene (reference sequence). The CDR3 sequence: CSASGPTDTKYF. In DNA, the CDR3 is TGCAGTGCTAGCGGACCCACAGATACGAAGTATTTT.

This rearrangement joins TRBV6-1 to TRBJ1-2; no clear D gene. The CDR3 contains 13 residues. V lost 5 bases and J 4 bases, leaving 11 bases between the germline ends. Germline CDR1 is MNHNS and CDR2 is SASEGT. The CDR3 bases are TGTGCCAGCAGTCCCAGCGGGTTCTATGGCTACACCTTC. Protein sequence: CASSPSGFYGYTF.